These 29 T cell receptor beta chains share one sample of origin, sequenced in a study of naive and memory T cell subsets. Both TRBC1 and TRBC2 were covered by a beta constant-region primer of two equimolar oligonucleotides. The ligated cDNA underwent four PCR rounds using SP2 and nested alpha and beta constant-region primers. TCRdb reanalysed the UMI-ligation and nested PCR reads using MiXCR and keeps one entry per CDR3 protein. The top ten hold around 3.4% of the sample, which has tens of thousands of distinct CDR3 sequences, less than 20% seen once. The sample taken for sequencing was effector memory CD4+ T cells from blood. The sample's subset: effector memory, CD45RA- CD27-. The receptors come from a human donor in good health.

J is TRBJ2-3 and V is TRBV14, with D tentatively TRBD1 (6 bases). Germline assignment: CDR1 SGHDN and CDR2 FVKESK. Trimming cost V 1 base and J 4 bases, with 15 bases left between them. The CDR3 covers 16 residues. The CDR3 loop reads CASSQGNRVVADTQYF. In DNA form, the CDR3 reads TGTGCCAGCAGCCAAGGAAACAGGGTAGTGGCAGATACGCAGTATTTT.

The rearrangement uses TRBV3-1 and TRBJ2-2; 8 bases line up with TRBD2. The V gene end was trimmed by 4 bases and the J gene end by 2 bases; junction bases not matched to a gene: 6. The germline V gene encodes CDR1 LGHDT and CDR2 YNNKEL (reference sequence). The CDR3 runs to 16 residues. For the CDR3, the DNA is TGTGCCAGCAGCCGCACTAGCGGTAAAAACACCGGGGAGCTGTTTTTT. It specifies CASSRTSGKNTGELFF.

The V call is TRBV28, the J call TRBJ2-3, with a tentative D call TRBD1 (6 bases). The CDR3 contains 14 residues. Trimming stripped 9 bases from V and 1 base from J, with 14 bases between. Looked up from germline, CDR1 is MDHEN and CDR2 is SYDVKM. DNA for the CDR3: TGTGCCAGTTTTGGGGGCGGCGGCACAGATACGCAGTATTTT. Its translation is CASFGGGGTDTQYF.

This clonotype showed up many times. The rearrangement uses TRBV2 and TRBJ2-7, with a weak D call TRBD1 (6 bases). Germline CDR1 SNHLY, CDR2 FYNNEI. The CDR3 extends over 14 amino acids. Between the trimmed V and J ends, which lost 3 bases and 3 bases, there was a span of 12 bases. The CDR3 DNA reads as TGTGCCAGCAGTGACCCGGGACAACTCTACGAGCAGTACTTC. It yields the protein CASSDPGQLYEQYF.

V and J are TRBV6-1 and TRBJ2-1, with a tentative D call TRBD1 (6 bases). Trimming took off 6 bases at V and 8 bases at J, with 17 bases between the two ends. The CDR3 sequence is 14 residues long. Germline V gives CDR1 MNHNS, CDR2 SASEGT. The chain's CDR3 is CASSRGTKGDEQFF. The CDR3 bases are TGTGCCAGCAGCAGGGGAACCAAGGGGGATGAGCAGTTCTTC.

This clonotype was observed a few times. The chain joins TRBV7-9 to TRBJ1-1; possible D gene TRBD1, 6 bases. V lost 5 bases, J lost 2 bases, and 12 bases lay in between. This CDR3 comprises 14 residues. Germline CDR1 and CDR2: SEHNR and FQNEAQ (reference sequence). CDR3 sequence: CASSMEGGNTEAFF. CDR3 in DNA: TGTGCCAGCAGCATGGAAGGGGGAAACACTGAAGCTTTCTTT.

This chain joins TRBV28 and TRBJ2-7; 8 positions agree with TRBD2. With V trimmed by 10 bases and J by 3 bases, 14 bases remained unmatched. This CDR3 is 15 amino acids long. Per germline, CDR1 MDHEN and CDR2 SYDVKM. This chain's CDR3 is CATGLAEVLLYEQYF. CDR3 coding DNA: TGTGCCACCGGACTAGCTGAAGTATTACTCTACGAGCAGTACTTC.

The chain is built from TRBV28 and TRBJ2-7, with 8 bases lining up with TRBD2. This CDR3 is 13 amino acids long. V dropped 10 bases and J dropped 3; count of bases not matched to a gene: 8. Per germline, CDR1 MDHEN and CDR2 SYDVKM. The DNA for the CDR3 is TGTGCCACAACGGGGGGGCCCAGCTACGAGCAGTACTTC. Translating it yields CATTGGPSYEQYF.

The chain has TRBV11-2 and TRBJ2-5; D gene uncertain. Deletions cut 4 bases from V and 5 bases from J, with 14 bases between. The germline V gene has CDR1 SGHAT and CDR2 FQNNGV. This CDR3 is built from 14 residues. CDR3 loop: CASSSRSIMETQYF. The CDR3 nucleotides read TGTGCCAGCAGCTCCCGTTCCATCATGGAGACCCAGTACTTC.

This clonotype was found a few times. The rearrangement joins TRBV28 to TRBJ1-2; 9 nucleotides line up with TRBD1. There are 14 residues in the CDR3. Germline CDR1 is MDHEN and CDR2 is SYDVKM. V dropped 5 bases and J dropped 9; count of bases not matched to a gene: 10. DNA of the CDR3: TGTGCCAGCAGTGGCCCCGGGACAGGGTGGCGCTACACCTTC. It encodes CASSGPGTGWRYTF.

CDR3 protein: CASSVTSAEAFF. CDR3 bases: TGTGCCAGCAGCGTCACGTCGGCTGAAGCTTTCTTT. The chain carries TRBV7-2 and TRBJ1-1; no definite D call. This CDR3 is 12 amino acids long. With 5 bases removed from V and 6 bases from J, the gap between germline ends came to 10 bases. From germline, CDR1 is SGHTA and CDR2 FQGNSA. The whole variable domain, remainder taken from reference TRBV7-2 and TRBJ1-1, is GAGVSQSPSNKVTEKGKDVELRCDPISGHTALYWYRQSLGQGLEFLIYFQGNSAPDKSGLPSDRFSAERTGGSVSTLTIQRTQQEDSAVYLCASSVTSAEAFFGQGTRLTVV.

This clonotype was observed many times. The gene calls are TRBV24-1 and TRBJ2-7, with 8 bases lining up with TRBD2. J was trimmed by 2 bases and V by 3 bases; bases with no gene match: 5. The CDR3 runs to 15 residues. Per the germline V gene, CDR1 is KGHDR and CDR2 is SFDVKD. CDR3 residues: CATSDSGSPAYEQYF. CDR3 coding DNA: TGTGCCACCAGTGATAGCGGGAGCCCCGCCTACGAGCAGTACTTC.

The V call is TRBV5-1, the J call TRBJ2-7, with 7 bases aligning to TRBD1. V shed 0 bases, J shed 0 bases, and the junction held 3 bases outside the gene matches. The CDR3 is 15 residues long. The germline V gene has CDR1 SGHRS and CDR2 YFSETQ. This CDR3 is CASSLVGGDSYEQYF. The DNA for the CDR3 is TGCGCCAGCAGCTTGGTAGGGGGCGACTCCTACGAGCAGTACTTC. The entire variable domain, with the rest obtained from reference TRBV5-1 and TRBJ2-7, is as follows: KAGVTQTPRYLIKTRGQQVTLSCSPISGHRSVSWYQQTPGQGLQFLFEYFSETQRNKGNFPGRFSGRQFSNSRSEMNVSTLELGDSALYLCASSLVGGDSYEQYFGPGTRLTVT.

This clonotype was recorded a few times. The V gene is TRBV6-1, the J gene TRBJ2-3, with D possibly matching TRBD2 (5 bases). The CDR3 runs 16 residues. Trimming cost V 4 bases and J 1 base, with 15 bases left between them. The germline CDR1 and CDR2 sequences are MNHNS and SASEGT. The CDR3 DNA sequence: TGTGCCAGCAGTGGTCAAGGGCTAGCCGGCACAGATACGCAGTATTTT. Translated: CASSGQGLAGTDTQYF.

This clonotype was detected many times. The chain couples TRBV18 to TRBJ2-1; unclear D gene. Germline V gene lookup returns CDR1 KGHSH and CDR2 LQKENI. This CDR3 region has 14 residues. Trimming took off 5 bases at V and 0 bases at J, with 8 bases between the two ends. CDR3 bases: TGTGCCAGCTCAGCGGAGAACTCCTACAATGAGCAGTTCTTC. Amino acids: CASSAENSYNEQFF.

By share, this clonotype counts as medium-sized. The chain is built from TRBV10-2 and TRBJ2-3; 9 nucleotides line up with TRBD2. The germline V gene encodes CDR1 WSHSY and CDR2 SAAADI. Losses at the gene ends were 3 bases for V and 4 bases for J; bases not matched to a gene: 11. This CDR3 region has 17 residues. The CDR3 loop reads CASSDIRRGRVSDTQYF. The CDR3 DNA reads TGCGCCAGCAGTGATATAAGGCGCGGGAGGGTCTCAGATACGCAGTATTTT.

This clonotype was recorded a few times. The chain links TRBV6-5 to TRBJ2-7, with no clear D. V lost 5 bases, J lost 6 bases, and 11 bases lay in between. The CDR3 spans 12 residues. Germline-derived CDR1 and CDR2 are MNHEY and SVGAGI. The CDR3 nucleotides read TGTGCCAGCAGTCCTGGTCCCGCCGAGCAGTACTTC. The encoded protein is CASSPGPAEQYF.

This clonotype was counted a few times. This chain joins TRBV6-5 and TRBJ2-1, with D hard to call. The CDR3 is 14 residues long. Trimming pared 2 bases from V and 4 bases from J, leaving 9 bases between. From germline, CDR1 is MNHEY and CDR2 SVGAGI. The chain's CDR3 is CASSYKYSYNEQFF. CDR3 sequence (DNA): TGTGCCAGCAGTTACAAGTATAGTTACAATGAGCAGTTCTTC.

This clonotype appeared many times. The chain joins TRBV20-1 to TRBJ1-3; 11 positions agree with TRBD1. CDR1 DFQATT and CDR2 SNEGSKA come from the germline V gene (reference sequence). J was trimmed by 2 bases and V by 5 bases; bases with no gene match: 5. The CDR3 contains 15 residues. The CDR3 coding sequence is TGCAGTGCTCGGACAGGGGGCGCACCTGGAAACACCATATATTTT. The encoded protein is CSARTGGAPGNTIYF.

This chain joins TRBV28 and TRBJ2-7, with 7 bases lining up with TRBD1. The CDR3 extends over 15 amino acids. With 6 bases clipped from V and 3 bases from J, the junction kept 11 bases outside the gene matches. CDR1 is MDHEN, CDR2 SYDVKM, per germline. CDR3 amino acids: CASRRQGVSFYEQYF. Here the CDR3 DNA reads TGTGCCAGCAGGCGTCAGGGGGTCTCCTTCTACGAGCAGTACTTC.

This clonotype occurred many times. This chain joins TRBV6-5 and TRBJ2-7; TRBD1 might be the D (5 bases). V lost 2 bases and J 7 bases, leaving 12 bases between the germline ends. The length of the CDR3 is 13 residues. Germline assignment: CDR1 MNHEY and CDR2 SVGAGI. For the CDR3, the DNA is TGTGCCAGCAGTTACAGGCAGGGTGGAGAGCAGTACTTC. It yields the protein CASSYRQGGEQYF.

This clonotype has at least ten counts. CDR3 in DNA: TGTGCCAGCAGTCGGACAGCCTATAATTCACCCCTCCACTTT. It specifies CASSRTAYNSPLHF. This rearrangement joins TRBV25-1 to TRBJ1-6; D is possibly TRBD1 (6 bases). CDR1 is MGHDK, CDR2 SYGVNS, per germline. The CDR3 has 14 amino acids. Trimming took 5 bases from V and 2 from J, leaving 7 bases between them. Filled out from reference TRBV25-1 and TRBJ1-6, the complete variable domain reads EADIYQTPRYLVIGTGKKITLECSQTMGHDKMYWYQQDPGMELHLIHYSYGVNSTEKGDLSSESTVSRIRTEHFPLTLESARPSHTSQYLCASSRTAYNSPLHFGNGTRLTVT.

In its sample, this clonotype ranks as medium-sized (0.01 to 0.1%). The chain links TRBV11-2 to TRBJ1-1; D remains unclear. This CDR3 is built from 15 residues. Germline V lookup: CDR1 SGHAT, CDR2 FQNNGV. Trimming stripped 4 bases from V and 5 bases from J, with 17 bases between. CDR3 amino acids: CASSSSAGRVTEAFF. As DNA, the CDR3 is TGTGCCAGCAGCTCTTCCGCGGGTAGGGTTACTGAAGCTTTCTTT.

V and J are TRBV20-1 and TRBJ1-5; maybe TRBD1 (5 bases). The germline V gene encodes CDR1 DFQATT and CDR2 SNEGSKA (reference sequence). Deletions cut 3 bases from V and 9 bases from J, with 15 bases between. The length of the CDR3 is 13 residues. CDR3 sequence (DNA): TGCAGTGCTAGCGGGTCGGGGAGGGGGCCCCAGCATTTT. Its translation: CSASGSGRGPQHF.

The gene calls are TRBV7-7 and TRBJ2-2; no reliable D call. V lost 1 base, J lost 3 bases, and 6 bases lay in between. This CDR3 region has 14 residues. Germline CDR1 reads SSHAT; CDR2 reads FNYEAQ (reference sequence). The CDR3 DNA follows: TGTGCCAGCAGCTTAGTCCAGTACACCGGGGAGCTGTTTTTT. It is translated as CASSLVQYTGELFF.

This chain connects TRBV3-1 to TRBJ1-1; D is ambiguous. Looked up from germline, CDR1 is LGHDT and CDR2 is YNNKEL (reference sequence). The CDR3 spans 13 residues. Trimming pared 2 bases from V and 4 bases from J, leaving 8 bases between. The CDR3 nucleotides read TGTGCCAGCAGCCAAACCGATTCCACTGAAGCTTTCTTT. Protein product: CASSQTDSTEAFF.

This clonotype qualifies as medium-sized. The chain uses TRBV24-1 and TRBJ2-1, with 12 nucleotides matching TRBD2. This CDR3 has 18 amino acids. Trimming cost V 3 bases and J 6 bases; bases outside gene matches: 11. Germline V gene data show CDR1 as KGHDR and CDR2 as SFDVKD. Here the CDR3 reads CATSDPSGGVGVRNEQFF. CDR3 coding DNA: TGTGCCACCAGTGATCCTAGCGGGGGGGTTGGGGTTCGCAATGAGCAGTTCTTC.

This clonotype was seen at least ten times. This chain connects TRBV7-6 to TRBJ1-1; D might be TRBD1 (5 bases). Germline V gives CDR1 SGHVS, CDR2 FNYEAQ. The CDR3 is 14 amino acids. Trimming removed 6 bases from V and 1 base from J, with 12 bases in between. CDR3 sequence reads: CASSPNRRNTEAFF. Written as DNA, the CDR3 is TGTGCCAGCAGTCCTAACAGGAGGAACACTGAAGCTTTCTTT. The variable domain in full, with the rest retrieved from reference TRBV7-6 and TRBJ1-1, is GAGVSQSPRYKVTKRGQDVALRCDPISGHVSLYWYRQALGQGPEFLTYFNYEAQQDKSGLPNDRFSAERPEGSISTLTIQRTEQRDSAMYRCASSPNRRNTEAFFGQGTRLTVV.

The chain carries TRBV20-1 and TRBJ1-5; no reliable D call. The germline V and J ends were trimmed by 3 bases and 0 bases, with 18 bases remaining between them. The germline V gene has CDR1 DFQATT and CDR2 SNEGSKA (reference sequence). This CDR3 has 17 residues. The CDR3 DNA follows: TGCAGTGCTAGGTATGGTCCCCCGGGATATAGCAATCAGCCCCAGCATTTT. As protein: CSARYGPPGYSNQPQHF.